This paragraph reports one T cell receptor (beta chain). The source of the sample is a study of T cell changes during pregnancy in multiple sclerosis. The CDR3 has 16 amino acids. V lost 6 bases and J 0 bases, leaving 17 bases between the germline ends. Germline CDR1 is SGHAT and CDR2 is FQDESV (reference sequence). Produced via immunoSEQ multiplex PCR; TCRdb's table is partial and in-frame only. The sample includes around 92,000 clones, roughly 93% seen only once; the top ten take about 4.5%. The gene calls are TRBV11-1 and TRBJ1-2; D gene uncertain. The input for sequencing was peripheral blood, taken in the first trimester of pregnancy. This receptor was identified in a female donor with multiple sclerosis, enrolled in a pregnancy study. CDR3 sequence: CASSRNRDRTNYGYTF. CDR3 nucleotide sequence: TGTGCCAGCAGTCGAAACAGAGACCGGACTAACTATGGCTACACCTTC.